This T cell receptor beta chain stems from a study of control samples from healthy donors and cancer patients. Here immunoSEQ multiplex PCR was the method, and the copy in TCRdb shows in-frame clones only, minus some. Counted here are about 140,000 clones, roughly 92% occurring once; the ten biggest clones make up approximately 14%. The CDR3 length is 14 residues. Germline CDR1 reads SNHLY; CDR2 reads FYNNEI. V dropped 4 bases and J dropped 4 bases, with 13 bases sitting between them. The TCR sequence derives from a man between 40 and 49 years old in good health. This chain links TRBV2 with TRBJ1-2; TRBD1 is a possible D gene (6 bases). Specimen: blood. CDR3 in DNA: TGTGCCAGCAGTGTGACCGCAGGGGCCTATGGCTACACCTTC. Protein product: CASSVTAGAYGYTF.